The 22 T cell receptor beta chains reported below all come from one sample, sequenced in a study of T-cell reconstitution after alpha-beta-depleted transplantation in children. Molecular barcoding with unique molecular identifiers was used for the TCRbeta library. MiXCR, applied by TCRdb to the PCR reads, yields one record per CDR3 protein. The table lists over 150,000 distinct CDR3 sequences, about 7% of them singletons, with 5.5% to 6.5% in the top ten. Sequencing used PBMCs, obtained before TCRalphabeta/CD19-depleted stem cell transplant. These receptors all stem from a boy between 2 and 10 years old with acute lymphoblastic leukemia, due to receive a stem cell transplant.

This clonotype was picked up many times. The chain carries TRBV7-2 and TRBJ2-2, with D possibly matching TRBD1 (5 bases). Trimming took off 1 base at V and 5 bases at J, with 11 bases between the two ends. The germline gives CDR1 SGHTA, CDR2 FQGNSA. The CDR3 contains 15 residues. The CDR3 nucleotides read TGTGCCAGCAGCTTAGGGGCCAGGGCTACCGGGGAGCTGTTTTTT. It is translated as CASSLGARATGELFF.

This rearrangement joins TRBV5-5 to TRBJ2-5; D not resolved. V shed 2 bases and J shed 2 bases, with 10 bases lying between them. The CDR3 is 14 amino acids. Germline V gene data show CDR1 as SGHKS and CDR2 as YYEKEE (reference sequence). The CDR3 sequence is CASSFWSEQETQYF. For the CDR3, the DNA is TGTGCCAGCAGCTTTTGGAGCGAACAAGAGACCCAGTACTTC.

The genes are TRBV5-1 and TRBJ2-2, with no clear D. Between the trimmed V and J ends, which lost 0 bases and 1 base, there was a span of 4 bases. The CDR3 extends over 14 amino acids. CDR1 and CDR2 from the germline V gene are SGHRS and YFSETQ. The CDR3 region is CASSLDGNTGELFF. The CDR3, as DNA: TGCGCCAGCAGCTTGGACGGGAACACCGGGGAGCTGTTTTTT.

This chain connects TRBV6-2 or TRBV6-3 to TRBJ2-5, with a possible D match to TRBD1 (5 bases). CDR3 length: 12 amino acids. The ends were cut back, 6 bases at V and 2 bases at J, with 7 bases in the middle. Germline CDR1 MNHEY, CDR2 SVGEGT. The CDR3 reads CASRKGQETQYF. CDR3 nucleotides: TGTGCCAGCAGGAAGGGGCAAGAGACCCAGTACTTC.

The CDR3 reads CASSFLHEQYF. DNA of the CDR3: TGTGCCAGCAGCTTCCTCCACGAGCAGTACTTC. V usage is TRBV7-2 and J usage is TRBJ2-7; no firm D call. This CDR3 has 11 amino acids. CDR1 is SGHTA and CDR2 is FQGNSA in the germline V gene. V lost 3 bases, J lost 5 bases, and 5 bases lay in between.

This clonotype appeared a few times. The V and J genes are TRBV6-1 and TRBJ2-7; 10 positions agree with TRBD2. V gave up 10 bases and J gave up 1 base; unmatched junction bases: 4. This CDR3 spans 13 amino acids. Germline CDR1 reads MNHNS; CDR2 reads SASEGT. The CDR3 coding sequence is TGTGCCACCCAGCGGGGGGGTTCCTACGAGCAGTACTTC. Encoded protein: CATQRGGSYEQYF.

The V gene is TRBV28, the J gene TRBJ1-1; D is ambiguous. The CDR3 runs 10 residues. Trimming pared 10 bases from V and 5 bases from J, leaving 8 bases between. Germline assignment: CDR1 MDHEN and CDR2 SYDVKM. The chain's CDR3 is CATGGTEAFF. The CDR3 nucleotides read TGTGCCACGGGTGGGACTGAAGCTTTCTTT.

This rearrangement joins TRBV30 to TRBJ1-5; 12 bases match TRBD1. Germline CDR1 and CDR2: GTSNPN and SVGIG (reference sequence). CDR3 length: 14 residues. V dropped 5 bases and J dropped 2; count of bases not matched to a gene: 1. CDR3 loop: CAWGTGGRNQPQHF. The CDR3 DNA follows: TGTGCCTGGGGGACAGGGGGCCGCAATCAGCCCCAGCATTTT.

This clonotype has just a few counts. The chain carries TRBV7-6 and TRBJ2-7, with a tentative D call TRBD2 (5 bases). Trimming cost V 1 base and J 0 bases, with 10 bases left between them. CDR1 SGHVS and CDR2 FNYEAQ come from the germline V gene. CDR3 length: 15 residues. The CDR3 sequence: CASSLEPGFSYEQYF. As DNA, the CDR3 is TGTGCCAGCAGCTTAGAGCCGGGGTTCTCCTACGAGCAGTACTTC.

CDR3 bases: TGTGCCAGCAGCAAAGGGCTCAGCGGGAGGGACTACGAGCAGTACTTC. Residues: CASSKGLSGRDYEQYF. The chain carries TRBV21-1 and TRBJ2-7; the table's D call of TRBD2 was not tested on the DNA. TRBV21-1 is a documented pseudogene. The CDR3 is made up of 16 amino acids.

The chain links TRBV20-1 to TRBJ1-2, with D unresolved. CDR1 and CDR2 from the germline V gene are DFQATT and SNEGSKA (reference sequence). CDR3 length equals 11 residues. Between the trimmed V and J ends, which lost 7 bases and 7 bases, there was a span of 13 bases. The CDR3 bases are TGCAGTGAGCAAGGGTCCTGTGGCTACACCTTC. Residues: CSEQGSCGYTF.

In this sample, this clonotype turned up many times. V usage is TRBV7-2 and J usage is TRBJ2-3; D unresolved. This CDR3 has 12 amino acids. Trimming took off 5 bases at V and 2 bases at J, with 5 bases between the two ends. Germline CDR1 reads SGHTA; CDR2 reads FQGNSA. The chain's CDR3 is CASSTDTDTQYF. CDR3 DNA: TGTGCCAGCAGCACAGACACAGATACGCAGTATTTT.

This clonotype has at least ten counts. The chain couples TRBV12-3 or TRBV12-4 to TRBJ2-2, with 9 bases matching TRBD2. This CDR3 has 15 residues. J lost 0 bases, V lost 7 bases, and 3 bases had no gene match. CDR3 in amino acids: CASNKRGANTGELFF. As DNA, the CDR3 is TGTGCCAGCAACAAGCGGGGGGCGAACACCGGGGAGCTGTTTTTT.

This sequence joins TRBV6-1 and TRBJ2-5; 13 bases map to TRBD2. V gave up 9 bases and J gave up 4 bases; unmatched junction bases: 8. CDR3 length: 15 residues. Germline loops: CDR1 MNHNS, CDR2 SASEGT. For the CDR3, the DNA is TGTGCCAGTGGGCCGGGACTAGCGGGGCCAGAGACCCAGTACTTC. This translates into CASGPGLAGPETQYF.

This clonotype was detected ten times or more. This sequence joins TRBV24-1 and TRBJ2-7; D is undetermined. The CDR3 is 13 residues long. Trimming took 0 bases from V and 6 from J, leaving 8 bases between them. Per germline, CDR1 KGHDR and CDR2 SFDVKD. CDR3 region: CATSDLSIREQYF. In nucleotides, the CDR3 is TGTGCCACCAGTGATTTGTCGATTCGCGAGCAGTACTTC.

This clonotype was recorded at least ten times. The rearrangement joins TRBV18 to TRBJ2-2; no reliable D call. The V gene lost 1 base and the J gene lost 0 bases, with 6 bases spanning the gap. Germline V gives CDR1 KGHSH, CDR2 LQKENI. The CDR3 sequence is 15 residues long. This CDR3 reads CASSPRSSNTGELFF. CDR3 DNA sequence: TGTGCCAGCTCACCACGGTCCTCGAACACCGGGGAGCTGTTTTTT.

This clonotype came up many times. The chain couples TRBV29-1 to TRBJ1-2, with unresolved D. The CDR3 length is 13 residues. Deletions cut 2 bases from V and 2 bases from J, with 9 bases between. Germline V CDR1 and CDR2: SQVTM, ANQGSEA. The DNA for the CDR3 is TGCAGCGTTGAAACCGCTCAGAACTATGGCTACACCTTC. Residues: CSVETAQNYGYTF. The complete variable domain, with remaining parts taken from reference TRBV29-1 and TRBJ1-2, reads SAVISQKPSRDICQRGTSLTIQCQVDSQVTMMFWYRQQPGQSLTLIATANQGSEATYESGFVIDKFPISRPNLTFSTLTVSNMSPEDSSIYLCSVETAQNYGYTFGSGTRLTVV.

This clonotype was seen ten or more times. V gene TRBV6-5 combines with J gene TRBJ2-2; weak D call: TRBD2 (6 bases). Between the trimmed V and J ends, which lost 4 bases and 3 bases, there was a span of 12 bases. Germline CDR1 reads MNHEY; CDR2 reads SVGAGI. The CDR3 contains 15 residues. CDR3 region: CASSLGRDYTGELFF. CDR3 sequence (DNA): TGTGCCAGCAGTTTAGGACGGGACTACACCGGGGAGCTGTTTTTT.

This clonotype occurred a few times. The J gene is TRBJ2-5, the V gene TRBV7-2, with D perhaps TRBD2 (6 bases). Trimming shortened V by 5 bases and J by 5 bases, and 12 bases separated the two germline ends. The CDR3 runs 13 residues. Germline CDR1 is SGHTA and CDR2 is FQGNSA. Here the CDR3 reads CASSRGLGETQYF. CDR3 nucleotide sequence: TGTGCCAGCAGCCGGGGACTTGGCGAGACCCAGTACTTC. Filled out from reference TRBV7-2 and TRBJ2-5, the complete variable domain reads GAGVSQSPSNKVTEKGKDVELRCDPISGHTALYWYRQSLGQGLEFLIYFQGNSAPDKSGLPSDRFSAERTGGSVSTLTIQRTQQEDSAVYLCASSRGLGETQYFGPGTRLLVL.

This clonotype was seen repeatedly, ten times or more. The chain uses TRBV4-2 and TRBJ2-4; weak D call: TRBD1 (5 bases). The germline V gene encodes CDR1 LGHNA and CDR2 YNFKEQ. This CDR3 is built from 13 residues. Trimming shortened V by 3 bases and J by 12 bases, and 15 bases separated the two germline ends. Here the CDR3 reads CASSHDKETAQYF. The CDR3 coding sequence is TGTGCCAGCAGCCACGATAAGGAGACAGCTCAGTACTTC.

This clonotype was observed many times. The chain links TRBV28 to TRBJ2-7; TRBD1 matches 10 bases. This CDR3 has 15 residues. CDR1 and CDR2 (germline): MDHEN, SYDVKM. Losses at the gene ends were 2 bases for V and 4 bases for J; bases not matched to a gene: 5. CDR3 loop: CASSLNPGQGYEQYF. The CDR3 DNA follows: TGTGCCAGCAGTTTAAACCCGGGACAGGGGTACGAGCAGTACTTC.

The sample holds many counts of this clonotype. V is TRBV12-3 or TRBV12-4 and J is TRBJ2-1; 11 nucleotides agree with TRBD2. This CDR3 contains 15 residues. V lost 3 bases, J lost 6 bases, and 4 bases stayed unmatched. CDR3 sequence (DNA): TGTGCCAGCAGTTTGGTTAGCGGGGGGGCCAATGAGCAGTTCTTC. It encodes CASSLVSGGANEQFF.